This T cell receptor (beta chain) was sequenced in a study of control samples from healthy donors and cancer patients. TCRdb's table, derived via immunoSEQ multiplex PCR, lists solely in-frame clones and lacks some. Among 100,000 to 150,000 clones listed, around 87% were seen once. A single count supports this clone. The receptor's source is a man aged 55 to 70 in good health. The specimen was blood.

CDR3 DNA sequence: TGTGCCAGTATCCGCGGGGGAGTGTCTGAAGCTTTCTTT. Protein: CASIRGGVSEAFF. The chain has TRBV19 and TRBJ1-1, with D tentatively TRBD1 (5 bases). With 7 bases removed from V and 6 bases from J, the gap between germline ends came to 15 bases. Germline assignment: CDR1 LNHDA and CDR2 SQIVND (reference sequence). The CDR3 is 13 residues long.